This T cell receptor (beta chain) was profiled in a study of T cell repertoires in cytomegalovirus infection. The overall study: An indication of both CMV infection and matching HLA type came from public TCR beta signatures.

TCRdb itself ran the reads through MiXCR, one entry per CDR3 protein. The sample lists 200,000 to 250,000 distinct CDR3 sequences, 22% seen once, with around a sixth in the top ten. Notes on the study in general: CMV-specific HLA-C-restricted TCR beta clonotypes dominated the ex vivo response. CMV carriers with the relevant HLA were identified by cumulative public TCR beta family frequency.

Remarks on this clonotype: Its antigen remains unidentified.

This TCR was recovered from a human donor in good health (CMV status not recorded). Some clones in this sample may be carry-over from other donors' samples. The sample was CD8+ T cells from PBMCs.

This CDR3 reads CASSRDGGEWQPQHF. The CDR3 DNA sequence: TGTGCCAGCAGCCGGGACGGGGGGGAATGGCAGCCCCAGCATTTT. The rearrangement links TRBV6-5 to TRBJ1-5; D is perhaps TRBD1 (5 bases). V was cut by 6 bases and J by 7 bases, with 19 bases left in between. The CDR3 extends over 15 amino acids. The germline gives CDR1 MNHEY, CDR2 SVGAGI.